This T cell receptor (beta chain) was observed in a study of T cells after yellow fever vaccination. The table lists this clonotype with many counts. As yet, its antigen is unknown. 5'RACE template switching generated TCR cDNA, adding a universal primer site and UMIs. TCRdb re-analysed the 5' RACE reads in MiXCR, keeping a single row per CDR3 protein. Of around 230,000 distinct CDR3 sequences in the sample, over 6.5% were seen once. Study-level findings and limits: Shared CD4/CD8 clonotypes were a small share, likely from convergent recombination. Subsequent to the booster, the majority of primary-vaccination clones reappeared (96% CD4, around 85% CD8).

The source material was CD4+ T cells sorted from PBMCs, sampled on the day of the yellow fever booster vaccination. The receptor was derived from a young man who received the YFV17D yellow fever vaccine.

This CDR3 reads CASSRTLSSGRFDEQFF. The CDR3 region has the DNA TGTGCCAGCAGCCGCACCCTATCTAGCGGGAGGTTCGATGAGCAGTTCTTC. The chain links TRBV6-1 to TRBJ2-1, with 11 nucleotides matching TRBD2. CDR3 length equals 17 residues. The germline V gene encodes CDR1 MNHNS and CDR2 SASEGT. With V trimmed by 6 bases and J by 8 bases, 15 bases remained unmatched.